This T cell receptor (beta chain) was identified in a study of T cells in Graves' hyperthyroidism and ophthalmopathy (dated by TCRdb to the late 2010s). In the study overall: Peripheral blood was sampled at the time of initial diagnosis, prior to any treatment. In several Graves' hyperthyroidism patients, the study also compared T-cell repertoires from thyroid tissue with T-cell repertoires from blood. The approximately 100 discovery patients were randomly split 7:3 into training and test sets. Once sampling was done, hyperthyroidism patients were given methimazole at a starting dose of 30 mg daily, whereas ophthalmopathy patients were given high-dose intravenous methylprednisolone. An independent validation cohort of some 18 hyperthyroidism patients and approximately 15 patients who later progressed to ophthalmopathy tested prospective prediction of ophthalmopathy. The paper reports TCR Vbeta CDR3 sequencing of more than 120 peripheral blood samples: under 45 ophthalmopathy, 75 to 80 hyperthyroidism and around 17 progressor patients. To identify distinguishing TCR V-J signatures, a discovery cohort of roughly 100 patients was used, comprising 40 to 45 with Graves' ophthalmopathy and under 60 with stable Graves' hyperthyroidism. The paper's findings and limits, for the study overall: Most expanded thyroid clonotypes (frequency above 0.001) were also found in blood, which suggests that blood repertoires may mirror thyroid immune responses. In validation, the model predicted progression to ophthalmopathy a median of roughly six months before onset, with roughly 70% sensitivity and 72.22% specificity. In cross-validation, a model built on a 13 V-J signature told ophthalmopathy apart from stable hyperthyroidism with approximately 90% sensitivity and about 81% specificity, and in testing the same model reached 80%/75%. No statistical method was used to set the sample size in advance, and investigators knew the group allocation.

The TCR beta CDR3 regions were amplified from RNA transcripts. A first-round RT-PCR of the TCR CDR3 used the HTBI primer set with the Qiagen OneStep RT-PCR kit. Libraries were constructed in a second round of multiplex PCR, after which size selection and purification were carried out. Sequencing of the libraries was done on an Illumina HiSeq2000 using paired-end 100 bp reads. Per the source publication's procedure: SOAPnuke was used to process the raw data, throwing out any read that contained adapters or uncalled bases, had a mean Phred below 15, or lacked an exact constant-primer or identifier match. High-quality paired reads were merged with COPE v1.2.5, and unique nucleotide sequences were defined as clonotypes. Clonotypes were aligned to IMGT TRBV, TRBD and TRBJ reference segments using MiTCR v1.1. Only V-J combinations with frequency above 0.0001, covering about 99% of repertoires, were analysed. A TCS score was defined as the ratio of F50 (clonal expansion) to E x V (chaos), with BLOSUM62-based TCRdist applied between CDR3 peptides within each V-J. Welch's t-statistics and random forest reduced 500 to 650 V-J features to around 14, which were used in a naive Bayes classifier (R e1071). TCRdb reworked the public reads: Q25 trimming with fastp, MiXCR clone assembly, productive beta chains retained. Duplicate CDR3 protein sequences are folded into a single record with the most common DNA and genes. It is TCRdb's table, rather than the study itself, that gives the V and J calls and clone size. This sample holds more than 250,000 distinct CDR3 sequences; roughly 15% were observed only once. Over 30% of the sample goes to the ten largest clones.

This clonotype appeared many times. This receptor's antigen is unknown. One base away there is no much larger clone; base qualities are not given. The hyperthyroidism patients were between 18 and 65 years old and newly diagnosed, with a disease duration of less than 2 months. Patients with uncontrolled infections, other autoimmune diseases, pregnancy or lactation were excluded. Clinical symptoms, serum thyroxine and TRAb, thyroid ultrasound, and orbital computed tomography formed the basis for the diagnoses. Blood from progressor patients was drawn when they were first diagnosed with hyperthyroidism, before any ophthalmopathy symptoms appeared. Ficoll-Paque density gradient centrifugation was used to isolate PBMCs from about 10 ml of fresh peripheral blood. Patients classed as progressors first received a Graves' hyperthyroidism diagnosis and then went on to develop ophthalmopathy during follow-up. Trizol reagent was used to extract total RNA, and RNA quality was then checked on an Agilent 2100 Bioanalyzer.

The CDR3 spans 13 residues, from the cysteine through the phenylalanine. CDR3 DNA only is kept here, 39 bases in frame from base 1. The junction shows trimming of 2 bases on V and 10 bases on J, plus 14 bases between the germline ends. The germline V gene encodes CDR1 SGHVS and CDR2 FNYEAQ. Material for sequencing was blood. The chain couples TRBV7-6 to TRBJ1-1, and perhaps TRBD1 as D gene, on 5 matching bases. This sequence originates from a woman between 50 and 59 years old with Graves' hyperthyroidism that later progressed to Graves' ophthalmopathy. The nucleotide sequence is given as TGTGCCAGCAGCTTATCAATCCAGGGTAGAGCTTTCTTT. It encodes CASSLSIQGRAFF.